This TCR beta chain was recovered during a study of T-cell reconstitution after alpha-beta-depleted transplantation in children. Study-wide points: Counts and diversity of T cells one year after transplant came mostly from newly produced T cells. Expanded graft clones numbering several hundred reportedly gave rise to alpha-beta T cells about two months after transplant.

With regard to this clonotype: Its antigen remains unidentified.

Unique molecular identifiers were incorporated when the TCRbeta library was constructed. TCRdb passed the PCR reads through MiXCR, listing each CDR3 protein once. The repertoire has some 200,000 distinct CDR3 sequences, 6.6% of them found once; the top ten carry about 6%. The specimen comprised PBMCs, sampled before TCRalphabeta/CD19-depleted stem cell transplant. The sequence derives from a boy aged 2 to 9 with acute lymphoblastic leukemia, due to receive a stem cell transplant.

CDR3 amino acids: CASSSNTRGHNEQFF. The CDR3 DNA is TGTGCCAGCAGCTCAAACACTCGGGGCCACAATGAGCAGTTCTTC. The chain joins TRBV13 to TRBJ2-1; the D gene could be TRBD1 or TRBD2 (5 bases each). Trimming removed 4 bases from V and 5 bases from J, with 15 bases in between. Germline-derived CDR1 and CDR2 are PRHDT and FYEKMQ (reference sequence). The CDR3 spans 15 residues. The whole variable domain, remainder taken from reference TRBV13 and TRBJ2-1, is AAGVIQSPRHLIKEKRETATLKCYPIPRHDTVYWYQQGPGQDPQFLISFYEKMQSDKGSIPDRFSAQQFSDYHSELNMSSLELGDSALYFCASSSNTRGHNEQFFGPGTRLTVL.